This T cell receptor beta chain is from a study of blood T cell repertoires in COVID-19. Study-level background: The United States, Italy and Spain supplied acute and convalescent COVID-19 samples. The cDNA or gDNA used as material had been derived from T cells, B-cell-depleted T cells, or PBMCs.

As processed by the authors: It was from reference gene primer amplification that nucleated cell counts were estimated. Method: immunoSEQ multiplex PCR; TCRdb's copy keeps in-frame clones and lacks some. V and J calls plus clone size are reproduced from that table; the DNA served to infer D and trimming. The table lists roughly 250,000 clones, roughly 80% of them singletons. The ends were cut back, 5 bases at V and 2 bases at J, with 18 bases in the middle. Germline loops: CDR1 MNHNY, CDR2 SVGAGI (reference sequence). There are 17 residues in the CDR3. The chain joins TRBV6-6 to TRBJ1-4, with D perhaps matching TRBD1 (6 bases). Input material: peripheral blood. This clonotype was obtained from a woman in her 70s with acute or convalescent COVID-19. CDR3 amino acids: CASSPGQLIETNEKLFF. DNA of the CDR3: TGTGCCAGCAGTCCGGGACAATTGATTGAGACTAATGAAAAACTGTTTTTT.